Detailed here is one T cell receptor beta chain. The time point: roughly 6 months of natalizumab therapy. Germline assignment: CDR1 SGHRS and CDR2 YFSETQ. With 1 base clipped from V and 6 bases from J, the junction kept 14 bases outside the gene matches. CDR3 size: 17 residues. These data come from a study of multiple sclerosis patients with progressive multifocal leukoencephalopathy. The table came from immunoSEQ multiplex PCR; TCRdb's copy has only in-frame clones and leaves some out. Of some 31,000 clones in the sample, roughly 91% were seen once. This clonotype was sampled from a human donor with multiple sclerosis. The V gene is TRBV5-1, the J gene TRBJ2-7, with 9 bases identical to TRBD1. The specimen was PBMCs, collected from a patient treated with natalizumab. CDR3 nucleotide sequence: TGCGCCAGCAGCTTGAGGGCTTACGGGACAGGGTTGGGCGAGCAGTACTTC. The encoded protein is CASSLRAYGTGLGEQYF.